The 15 T cell receptor beta chains presented below share a single source sample, sequenced in a study of T cell responses to AZD1222 COVID-19 vaccine. Using immunoSEQ multiplex PCR, the repertoire was profiled, and TCRdb retains in-frame clones only, with some absent. The repertoire includes under 70,000 clones, approximately 80% of them detected once, and about 5% sits in the top ten. Source: peripheral blood, taken 28 days after the second AZD1222 dose. The receptors stem from an adult who received the AZD1222 COVID-19 vaccine.

The gene calls are TRBV6-7 and TRBJ2-2; 10 bases line up with TRBD2. TRBV6-7 is designated an ORF whose function remains uncertain. The ends lost 3 bases at V and 5 bases at J; junction bases unmatched: 12. CDR3 size: 18 residues. The CDR3 bases are TGTGCCAGCAGTTATATGCTAGCGGGGGCCCTTAGGACCGGGGAGCTGTTTTTT. Amino acids: CASSYMLAGALRTGELFF.

This chain links TRBV5-6 with TRBJ1-1, with TRBD1 as a possible D gene (6 bases). This CDR3 spans 11 amino acids. Trimming removed 6 bases from V and 8 bases from J, with 11 bases in between. Per the germline V gene, CDR1 is SGHDT and CDR2 is YYEEEE. CDR3 sequence reads: CASTRQGEAFF. As DNA, the CDR3 is TGTGCCAGCACACGGCAGGGGGAAGCTTTCTTT.

This chain uses TRBV16 with TRBJ2-1; 8 nucleotides agree with TRBD1. J lost 9 bases, V lost 6 bases, and 10 bases had no gene match. The length of the CDR3 is 14 residues. Germline values: CDR1 KGHSY, CDR2 FQNENV. The CDR3 sequence: CASSGLGQGLEQFF. The CDR3 DNA is TGTGCCAGCAGTGGCTTAGGACAGGGACTTGAGCAGTTCTTC.

The chain joins TRBV14 to TRBJ1-1, with TRBD1 matching 9 bases. Per the germline V gene, CDR1 is SGHDN and CDR2 is FVKESK. CDR3 size: 15 residues. With V trimmed by 3 bases and J by 5 bases, 7 bases remained unmatched. The CDR3 DNA reads as TGTGCCAGCAGCCATGGAACAGGGGGCGGAACTGAAGCTTTCTTT. Its protein is CASSHGTGGGTEAFF.

This clone has a single count. V usage is TRBV19 and J usage is TRBJ1-1; maybe TRBD1 (5 bases). Per germline, CDR1 LNHDA and CDR2 SQIVND (reference sequence). Trimming cost V 5 bases and J 0 bases, with 10 bases left between them. The CDR3 is 14 amino acids. CDR3 loop: CASSQGPLNTEAFF. The CDR3 DNA reads TGTGCCAGTAGTCAGGGACCGCTGAACACTGAAGCTTTCTTT.

V and J are TRBV7-9 and TRBJ2-3; no definite D call. The V end lost 1 base, the J end lost 4 bases, and 6 bases lay between the germline ends. This CDR3 region has 13 residues. Germline assignment: CDR1 SEHNR and CDR2 FQNEAQ (reference sequence). CDR3 sequence: CASSLEGSDTQYF. CDR3 nucleotides: TGTGCCAGCAGCTTAGAGGGATCAGATACGCAGTATTTT.

V gene TRBV5-4 combines with J gene TRBJ2-5; the match to TRBD1 covers 8 bases. The CDR3 loop spans 15 amino acids. With V trimmed by 0 bases and J by 5 bases, 6 bases remained unmatched. From germline, CDR1 is SGHNT and CDR2 YYREEE (reference sequence). The CDR3 protein is CASSLGQGAWETQYF. DNA of the CDR3: TGTGCCAGCAGCTTGGGGCAGGGGGCGTGGGAGACCCAGTACTTC.

This chain uses TRBV13 with TRBJ1-1; D gene unclear. The CDR3 totals 14 residues. Germline V gene data show CDR1 as PRHDT and CDR2 as FYEKMQ (reference sequence). Deletions cut 0 bases from V and 5 bases from J, with 10 bases between. The CDR3 spells CASSLGGLGTEAFF. The CDR3 coding sequence is TGTGCCAGCAGCTTAGGGGGTCTTGGGACTGAAGCTTTCTTT.

The chain carries TRBV6-1 and TRBJ2-5; tentative D call: TRBD1 (5 bases). Germline CDR1 MNHNS, CDR2 SASEGT. V was pared by 4 bases and J by 2 bases, with 8 bases between. The CDR3 has 13 residues. The CDR3 DNA follows: TGTGCCAGCAGTGCCAGACAGCAAGAGACCCAGTACTTC. Translation gives CASSARQQETQYF.

This clone was detected a few times. The V call is TRBV6-5, the J call TRBJ2-1; the D is unclear. Per the germline V gene, CDR1 is MNHEY and CDR2 is SVGAGI. The V end lost 10 bases, the J end lost 8 bases, and 24 bases lay between the germline ends. This CDR3 region has 15 residues. The CDR3 reads CATKGFSGLVDEQFF. The CDR3 region has the DNA TGTGCCACCAAGGGTTTCTCGGGTCTTGTGGATGAGCAGTTCTTC.

The V and J genes are TRBV28 and TRBJ2-7; 10 nucleotides match TRBD1. CDR1 is MDHEN, CDR2 SYDVKM, per germline. J lost 5 bases, V lost 4 bases, and 8 bases had no gene match. The CDR3 runs to 15 residues. CDR3 protein: CASSSTGTGVHEQYF. In nucleotides, the CDR3 is TGTGCCAGCAGTTCAACGGGGACAGGGGTCCACGAGCAGTACTTC.

V gene TRBV29-1 combines with J gene TRBJ2-1, with 8 positions matching TRBD2. The germline CDR1 and CDR2 sequences are SQVTM and ANQGSEA. The CDR3 covers 13 residues. V was pared by 5 bases and J by 6 bases, with 6 bases of the junction left unmatched. The chain's CDR3 is CSVSSAGGNEQFF. In nucleotides, the CDR3 is TGCAGCGTTTCGTCCGCGGGAGGCAATGAGCAGTTCTTC.

This clone was seen only once. The J gene is TRBJ2-1, the V gene TRBV30; 8 nucleotides align to TRBD1. The J segment lost 12 bases and the V segment lost 5 bases, leaving 3 bases of the junction unmatched. This CDR3 contains 10 residues. CDR1 and CDR2 (germline): GTSNPN, SVGIG (reference sequence). In DNA form, the CDR3 reads TGTGCCTGGGACAGGGGTGGGCAGTTCTTC. Encoded protein: CAWDRGGQFF.

The chain joins TRBV28 to TRBJ1-2; D is unresolved. Between the trimmed V and J ends, which lost 7 bases and 7 bases, there was a span of 16 bases. CDR1 and CDR2 from the germline V gene are MDHEN and SYDVKM. CDR3 length: 13 residues. In DNA, the CDR3 is TGTGCCAGCACCCCCGGAGGACGAGGTGGCTACACCTTC. This gives the protein CASTPGGRGGYTF.

In its sample, this clone was seen once. This chain uses TRBV5-6 with TRBJ1-2; D unclear. In germline, CDR1 is SGHDT, CDR2 YYEEEE. This CDR3 spans 13 amino acids. With 3 bases removed from V and 5 bases from J, the gap between germline ends came to 11 bases. The CDR3 loop reads CASSSLGSYGYTF. The CDR3 nucleotides are TGTGCCAGCAGCTCCCTAGGGAGTTATGGCTACACCTTC. Filled out from reference TRBV5-6 and TRBJ1-2, the complete variable domain reads DAGVTQSPTHLIKTRGQQVTLRCSPKSGHDTVSWYQQALGQGPQFIFQYYEEEERQRGNFPDRFSGHQFPNYSSELNVNALLLGDSALYLCASSSLGSYGYTFGSGTRLTVV.